This TCR beta chain was identified during a study of blood T cell repertoires in COVID-19. Study overall: Some COVID-19 samples were acute and others convalescent; all came from the United States, Italy and Spain. T cells, B-cell-depleted T cells, or PBMCs provided the cDNA or gDNA that served as material.

As originally analysed: For nucleated cells, counts were estimated from reference gene primer amplification. Sequencing was performed with immunoSEQ multiplex PCR; in TCRdb, only in-frame clones are kept and a portion is missing. V and J calls and clone size are copied from that table; D and trimming were computed from the DNA. The data show around 100,000 clones, about 90% seen once. CDR3 size: 14 residues. The germline gives CDR1 MNHNS, CDR2 SASEGT. J gave up 10 bases and V 2 bases, and 8 bases lay outside the gene matches. The chain combines TRBV6-1 with TRBJ2-1; 7 bases are shared with TRBD1. The sequence was collected from a human donor with active COVID-19. The donor label of this sample is uncertain. Source material: peripheral blood. CDR3 protein: CASSEKGQFVEQFF. The CDR3 DNA reads TGTGCCAGCAGTGAAAAGGGACAGTTTGTAGAGCAGTTCTTC.